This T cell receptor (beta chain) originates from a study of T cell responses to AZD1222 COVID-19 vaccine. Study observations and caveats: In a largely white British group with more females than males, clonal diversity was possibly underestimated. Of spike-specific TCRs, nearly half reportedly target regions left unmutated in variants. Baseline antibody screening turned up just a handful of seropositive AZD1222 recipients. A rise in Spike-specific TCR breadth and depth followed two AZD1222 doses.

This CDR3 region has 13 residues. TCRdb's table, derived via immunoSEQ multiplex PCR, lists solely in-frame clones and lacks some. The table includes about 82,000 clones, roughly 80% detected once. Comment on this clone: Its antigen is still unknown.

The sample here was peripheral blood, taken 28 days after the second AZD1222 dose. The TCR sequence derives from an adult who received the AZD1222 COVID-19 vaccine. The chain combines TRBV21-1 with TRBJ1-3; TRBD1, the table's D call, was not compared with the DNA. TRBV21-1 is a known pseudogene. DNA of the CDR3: TGTGCCAGCATCACAGGGTCCGGAAACACCATATATTTT. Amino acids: CASITGSGNTIYF.